This paragraph reports one TCR beta chain. No cognate antigen has been identified for it. The input lacks base qualities; no much larger clone sits a single base away. The entry originates in a study of T cells in narcolepsy listed by TCRdb under 2018. Background for the entire study: Healthy control donors were enrolled in the study alongside patients who had narcolepsy type 1 or type 2 (NT1, NT2). The study sought autoreactive T cells targeting hypocretin neuron self-antigens (hypocretin, TRIB2) in narcolepsy patients, using TCR Vbeta sequencing to track clonotypes in blood and CSF. Overall study results and their limits: Numbers of sequenced blood memory CD4+ clonotypes were comparable, averaging around 42,000 in patients and roughly 35,000 in controls. Autoreactive clonotypes were reported to be detected serially in the blood of the same patients and of different patients, but not in the blood of healthy controls. Certain blood memory CD4+ repertoires from patients and controls had no sequences that matched autoreactive T cell clones. In plots comparing CSF and blood CD4+ T cell clonotypes from the same patient, HCRT-specific and TRIB2-specific autoreactive clonotypes were highlighted.

The library was generated by the immunoSEQ multiplex PCR assay. TCRdb carries this immuneACCESS record with in-frame sequences only. Its versions omit some clonotypes, under half of them owing to an unresolved V gene in the studies checked, with the rest unexplained. In all, the sample holds about 30,000 clones, and about four fifths of those were seen once. The ten top clones hold roughly 0.7% of the sample. For TCR Vbeta sequencing, memory CD4+ T cells were sorted ex vivo from the peripheral blood of narcolepsy patients and healthy controls. The CDR3 measures 14 amino acids from cysteine to phenylalanine. This entry keeps only the CDR3 DNA: 42 bases, framed from base 1. V is cut back by 8 bases and J by 5 bases, with 10 bases in the junction unmatched. For CDR1 and CDR2, the germline V gene lists MNHEY and SVGAGI.

The receptor comes from a human donor in good health. The sequenced sample was memory (CD45RA-) CD4+ T cells from blood. The sample's cell subset or site label is to be understood as: memory T cells sorted ex vivo from peripheral blood. Recombination connected TRBV6-5 to TRBJ1-2, and 8 junctional nucleotides match TRBD1. The CDR3 protein is CASRGSGQDYGYTF. The nucleotide sequence is TGTGCCAGCCGAGGCTCGGGACAGGATTATGGCTACACCTTC.